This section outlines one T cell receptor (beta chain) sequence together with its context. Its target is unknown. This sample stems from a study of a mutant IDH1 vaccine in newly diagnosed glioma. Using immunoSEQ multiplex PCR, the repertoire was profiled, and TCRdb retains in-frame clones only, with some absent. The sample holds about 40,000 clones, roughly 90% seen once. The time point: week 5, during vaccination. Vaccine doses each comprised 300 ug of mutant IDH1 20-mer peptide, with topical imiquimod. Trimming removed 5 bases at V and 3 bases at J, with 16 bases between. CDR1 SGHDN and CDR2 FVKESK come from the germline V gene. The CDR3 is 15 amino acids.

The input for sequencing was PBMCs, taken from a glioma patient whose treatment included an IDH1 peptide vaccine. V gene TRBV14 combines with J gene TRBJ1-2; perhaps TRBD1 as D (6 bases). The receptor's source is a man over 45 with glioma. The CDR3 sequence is CASSKGGSPYYGYTF. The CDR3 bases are TGTGCCAGCAGCAAAGGGGGTTCTCCCTACTATGGCTACACCTTC.